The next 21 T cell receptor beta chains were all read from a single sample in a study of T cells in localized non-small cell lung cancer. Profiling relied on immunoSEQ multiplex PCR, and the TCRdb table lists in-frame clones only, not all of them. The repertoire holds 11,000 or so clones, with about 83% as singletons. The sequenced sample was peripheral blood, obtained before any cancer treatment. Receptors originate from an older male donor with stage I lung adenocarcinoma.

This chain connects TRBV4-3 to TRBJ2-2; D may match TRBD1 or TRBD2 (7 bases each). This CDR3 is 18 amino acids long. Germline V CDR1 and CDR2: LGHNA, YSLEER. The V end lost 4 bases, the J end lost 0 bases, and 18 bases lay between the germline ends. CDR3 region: CASSRNHQGGTNTGELFF. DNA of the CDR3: TGCGCCAGCAGCCGAAACCACCAGGGGGGGACGAACACCGGGGAGCTGTTTTTT.

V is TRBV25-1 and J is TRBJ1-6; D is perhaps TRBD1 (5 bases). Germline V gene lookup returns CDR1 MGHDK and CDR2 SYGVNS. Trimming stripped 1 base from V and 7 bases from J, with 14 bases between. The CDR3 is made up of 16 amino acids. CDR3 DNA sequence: TGTGCCAGCAGTGAATCCTGGGGGGTTGGGAATTCACCCCTCCACTTT. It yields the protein CASSESWGVGNSPLHF.

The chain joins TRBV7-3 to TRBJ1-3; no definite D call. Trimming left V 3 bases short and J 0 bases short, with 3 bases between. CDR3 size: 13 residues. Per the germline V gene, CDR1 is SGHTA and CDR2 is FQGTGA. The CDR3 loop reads CASSLGSGNTIYF. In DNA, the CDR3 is TGTGCCAGCAGCTTGGGCTCTGGAAACACCATATATTTT.

CDR3: CSVEDWGGPTSGEQYF. CDR3 coding DNA: TGCAGCGTTGAAGATTGGGGAGGGCCCACCTCAGGGGAGCAGTACTTC. The chain combines TRBV29-1 with TRBJ2-7, with TRBD2 matching 7 bases. The CDR3 totals 16 residues. V trimming: 0 bases; J trimming: 7 bases; junction bases outside the gene matches: 15. Germline V gene lookup returns CDR1 SQVTM and CDR2 ANQGSEA.

CDR3 bases: TGTGCCAGCTCACCGACCCCGGGAGGGTATCACTCCGGAAACACCATATATTTT. Translated, it gives CASSPTPGGYHSGNTIYF. The V call is TRBV18, the J call TRBJ1-3; D is unresolved. The CDR3 has 18 amino acids. CDR1 is KGHSH, CDR2 LQKENI, per germline. The germline V and J ends were trimmed by 3 bases and 4 bases, with 22 bases remaining between them.

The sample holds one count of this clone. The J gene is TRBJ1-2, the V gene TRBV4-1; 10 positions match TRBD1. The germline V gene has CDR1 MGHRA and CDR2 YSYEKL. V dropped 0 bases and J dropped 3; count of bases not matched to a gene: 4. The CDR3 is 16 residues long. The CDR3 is CASSQDGTGAYYGYTF. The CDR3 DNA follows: TGCGCCAGCAGCCAAGATGGGACAGGGGCTTACTATGGCTACACCTTC.

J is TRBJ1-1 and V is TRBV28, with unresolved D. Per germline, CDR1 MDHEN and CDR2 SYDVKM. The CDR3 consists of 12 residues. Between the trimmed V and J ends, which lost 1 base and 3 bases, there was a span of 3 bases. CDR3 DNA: TGTGCCAGCAGTTTATCCGACACTGAAGCTTTCTTT. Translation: CASSLSDTEAFF.

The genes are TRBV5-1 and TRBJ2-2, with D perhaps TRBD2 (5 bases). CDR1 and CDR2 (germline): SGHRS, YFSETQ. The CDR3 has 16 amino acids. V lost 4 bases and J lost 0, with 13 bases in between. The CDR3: CASSPRLAANTGELFF. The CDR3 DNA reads TGCGCCAGCAGCCCGAGGCTAGCTGCGAACACCGGGGAGCTGTTTTTT.

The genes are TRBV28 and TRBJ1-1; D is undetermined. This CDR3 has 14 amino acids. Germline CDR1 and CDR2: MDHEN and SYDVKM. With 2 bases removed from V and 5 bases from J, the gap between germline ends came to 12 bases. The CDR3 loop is CASSLKGRPTEAFF. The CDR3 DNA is TGTGCCAGCAGTTTAAAGGGCCGCCCGACTGAAGCTTTCTTT.

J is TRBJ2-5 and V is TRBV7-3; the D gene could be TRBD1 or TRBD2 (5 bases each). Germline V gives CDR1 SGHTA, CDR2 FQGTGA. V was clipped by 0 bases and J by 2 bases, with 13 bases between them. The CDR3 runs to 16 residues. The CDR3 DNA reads TGTGCCAGCAGCTTAACGCCGGGGCTTGGGCAAGAGACCCAGTACTTC. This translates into CASSLTPGLGQETQYF.

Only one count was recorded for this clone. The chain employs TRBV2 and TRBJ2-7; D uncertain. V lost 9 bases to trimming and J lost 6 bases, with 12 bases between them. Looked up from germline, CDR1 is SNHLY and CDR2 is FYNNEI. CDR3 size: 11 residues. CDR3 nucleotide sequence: TGTGCCAGTGGCGGTGGCACCGAGCAGTACTTC. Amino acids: CASGGGTEQYF. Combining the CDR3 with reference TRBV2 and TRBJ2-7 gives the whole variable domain EPEVTQTPSHQVTQMGQEVILRCVPISNHLYFYWYRQILGQKVEFLVSFYNNEISEKSEIFDDQFSVERPDGSNFTLKIRSTKLEDSAMYFCASGGGTEQYFGPGTRLTVT.

Written as DNA, the CDR3 is TGTGCCAGCAGTTCGGCCTTGGGCGGGGGCGCTGACTATGGCTACACCTTC. Translating gives CASSSALGGGADYGYTF. The chain couples TRBV28 to TRBJ1-2; a possible D gene is TRBD1 (6 bases). The CDR3 runs to 17 residues. Germline values: CDR1 MDHEN, CDR2 SYDVKM. Trimming took 4 bases from V and 3 from J, leaving 21 bases between them.

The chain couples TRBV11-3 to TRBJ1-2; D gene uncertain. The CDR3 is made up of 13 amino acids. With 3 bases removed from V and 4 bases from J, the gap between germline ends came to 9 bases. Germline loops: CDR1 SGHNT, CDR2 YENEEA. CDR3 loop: CASSLDGGYGYTF. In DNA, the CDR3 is TGTGCCAGCAGCTTGGACGGCGGCTATGGCTACACCTTC.

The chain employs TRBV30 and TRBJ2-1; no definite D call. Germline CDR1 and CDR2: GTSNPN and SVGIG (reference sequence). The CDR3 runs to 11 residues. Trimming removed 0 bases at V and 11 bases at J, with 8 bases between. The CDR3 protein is CAWSVKLKQFF. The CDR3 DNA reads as TGTGCCTGGAGTGTGAAACTTAAGCAGTTCTTC.

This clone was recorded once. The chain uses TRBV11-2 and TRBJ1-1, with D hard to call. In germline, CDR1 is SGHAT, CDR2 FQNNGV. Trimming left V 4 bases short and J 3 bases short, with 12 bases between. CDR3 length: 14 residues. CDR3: CASSSRTGDTEAFF. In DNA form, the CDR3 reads TGTGCCAGCAGCTCCCGGACGGGTGACACTGAAGCTTTCTTT.

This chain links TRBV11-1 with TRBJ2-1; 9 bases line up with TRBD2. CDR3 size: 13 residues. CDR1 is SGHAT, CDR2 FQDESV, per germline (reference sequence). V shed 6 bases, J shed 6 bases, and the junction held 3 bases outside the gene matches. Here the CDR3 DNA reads TGTGCCAGCAGGCTAGCGGGGAGCAATGAGCAGTTCTTC. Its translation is CASRLAGSNEQFF.

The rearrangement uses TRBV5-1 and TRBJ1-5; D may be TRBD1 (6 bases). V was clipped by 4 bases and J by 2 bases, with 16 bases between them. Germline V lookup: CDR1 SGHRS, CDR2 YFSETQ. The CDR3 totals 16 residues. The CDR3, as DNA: TGCGCCAGCAGCGAGTGGGGGCCGGGAGGCAATCAGCCCCAGCATTTT. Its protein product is CASSEWGPGGNQPQHF.

The CDR3 DNA reads as TGTGCCATCAGTGAGTCGATAAGCGGGGGAGCTTACAATGAGCAGTTCTTC. Translation gives CAISESISGGAYNEQFF. The chain joins TRBV10-3 to TRBJ2-1, with 8 positions matching TRBD2. Germline-derived CDR1 and CDR2 are ENHRY and SYGVKD. The CDR3 is made up of 17 amino acids. With V trimmed by 0 bases and J by 4 bases, 8 bases remained unmatched.

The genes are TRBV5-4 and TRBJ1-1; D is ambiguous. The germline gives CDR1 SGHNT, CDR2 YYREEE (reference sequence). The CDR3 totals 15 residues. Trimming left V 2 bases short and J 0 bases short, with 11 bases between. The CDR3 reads CASSLPESMNTEAFF. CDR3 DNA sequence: TGTGCCAGCAGCTTACCGGAGTCTATGAACACTGAAGCTTTCTTT. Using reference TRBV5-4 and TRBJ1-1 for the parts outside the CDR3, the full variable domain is ETGVTQSPTHLIKTRGQQVTLRCSSQSGHNTVSWYQQALGQGPQFIFQYYREEENGRGNFPPRFSGLQFPNYSSELNVNALELDDSALYLCASSLPESMNTEAFFGQGTRLTVV.

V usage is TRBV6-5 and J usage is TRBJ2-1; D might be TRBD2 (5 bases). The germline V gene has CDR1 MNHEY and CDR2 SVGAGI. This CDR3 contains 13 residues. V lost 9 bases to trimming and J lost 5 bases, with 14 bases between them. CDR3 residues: CASTRTVHNEQFF. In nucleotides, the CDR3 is TGTGCCAGTACTAGGACGGTCCACAATGAGCAGTTCTTC.

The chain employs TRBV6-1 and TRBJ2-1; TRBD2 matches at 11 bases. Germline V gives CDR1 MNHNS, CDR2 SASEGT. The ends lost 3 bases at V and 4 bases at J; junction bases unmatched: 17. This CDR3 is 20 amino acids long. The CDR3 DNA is TGTGCCAGCAGTGACTACCAAACTAGCGGGGGCCTACCGGAATACAATGAGCAGTTCTTC. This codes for CASSDYQTSGGLPEYNEQFF.